The TCR beta chain described here comes from a study of blood T cell repertoires in COVID-19. This clone has a single count. Trimming took 2 bases from V and 8 from J; bases not matched to a gene: 15. The V gene's germline CDR1 is MNHEY and CDR2 SMNVEV (reference sequence). CDR3 length: 18 residues. Clinical history reported by participants formed the basis on which cohorts were assigned. Produced via immunoSEQ multiplex PCR; TCRdb's table is partial and in-frame only. The sample includes roughly 170,000 clones, around 82% of them seen just once. The chain links TRBV27 to TRBJ2-1, with 10 bases that match TRBD2. The sequence was collected from a woman aged 50 to 60 in a cohort exposed to, infected with or recovered from COVID-19 (not recorded which). Specimen: PBMCs or T cells enriched from blood (not recorded which). For the CDR3, the DNA is TGTGCCAGCAGTTTACAGTCCTTTTCTAGCGGGAGTTTTGATGAGCAGTTCTTC. This codes for CASSLQSFSSGSFDEQFF.